This entry features one T cell receptor beta chain sequence. Its target antigen remains unknown. Per-nucleotide qualities are absent, and no much larger clonotype sits a single base away. The data belong to a study of T cell responses to AZD1222 COVID-19 vaccine (dated by TCRdb to about 2021). Background on the whole study: AZD1222 recipients given second doses at about 4 weeks or at about 12 weeks were pooled, since spike-specific TCR depth and breadth were not found to differ between the two schedules. Enrollment into the trials was organized by age into subgroups of 18-55, 56-69 and 70-plus years, and those subgroups contained roughly 140, 27 and 60 TCR-sequenced participants, respectively. TCR sequencing covered 233 trial participants: 207 given two doses of AZD1222 and approximately 26 given two doses of MenACWY control vaccine.

Explained via the paper, the time point label denotes: baseline before first vaccination. Vaccinee samples came from UK trials COV001 and COV002, including a single-blind randomized controlled phase 2/3 trial of AZD1222 (ChAdOx1 nCoV-19) in healthy adults. Trial participant PBMC samples were collected at day 0 and day 28 after the second dose for TCRbeta chain sequencing. CDR1 and CDR2 are read off the germline V gene as MDHEN and SYDVKM. V sheds 6 bases and J sheds 5 bases, leaving 7 bases between their ends. The CDR3 has 11 amino acids, counting the end cysteine and phenylalanine. Just CDR3 DNA is preserved here, 33 bases in frame from base 1. The CDR3 regions of human TCRbeta chains were analyzed by immunosequencing. In the paper's pipeline: Repertoire TCRs were matched against a reference library of SARS-CoV-2-specific TCRs generated with the MIRA antigen-specificity platform. Breadth was defined as the fraction of unique TCRs that were SARS-CoV-2-associated. Depth was defined as the fraction of total T cells that were SARS-CoV-2-associated. Each spike-specific TCR was assigned to its reactive spike region and to a CD4 or CD8 class using the MIRA data. Log10-transformed breadth and depth values were compared by one-way ANOVA with Sidak's multiple comparisons tests. Not all clones reach the TCRdb copy of this immuneACCESS table, which keeps in-frame sequences only. Checked studies attribute under half of the gap to unresolved V genes and leave the rest unexplained. V and J calls and clone size are as listed in that table; D and trimming were resolved from the DNA. The table for this sample lists roughly 100,000 clones; 80% to 90% of them were counted only once. Around 8.7% of the sample belongs to the ten largest clones.

What the authors observed across the whole study: The 56-69-year group was small, and its depth increase did not reach significance, likely because of low power. No day 14 peak-response samples were available, so repertoires were characterized only after the peak T cell response. The vaccine-associated CD4 TCRs covered the entire spike protein, and the dominant responses fell in regions 160-218 and 743-854. Conclusions about previously exposed vaccinees were limited because only six AZD1222 recipients were SARS-CoV-2 seropositive at baseline. Participants were mostly white British and included more females than males, and it was suggested by the authors that clonal diversity may have been underestimated. Reportedly, close to half of the unique spike-specific TCRs recognized epitopes lying outside the regions that are mutated in the B.1.351 and B.1.1.7 variants. Spike-specific TCR breadth and depth rose significantly after two AZD1222 doses compared with day 0 and with MenACWY recipients.

This specimen consisted of peripheral blood, obtained on day 0 of AZD1222 vaccination. This clonotype was obtained from an adult in good health. The receptor chain draws on TRBV28 and TRBJ1-2, with no reliable assignment of the D segment. The CDR3 has the sequence CASRLSYGYTF. The nucleotide sequence reads TGTGCCAGCAGACTGTCTTATGGCTACACCTTC.